In this sample, the clone carrying this TCR beta chain is medium-sized. Its specificity is unknown. The study tagged each TCR cDNA molecule with a unique molecular identifier. One entry per CDR3 protein results from TCRdb running MiXCR on the 5' RACE reads. The repertoire holds 9,000 to 13,000 distinct CDR3 sequences, with 10% as singletons. This record comes from a study of spatial heterogeneity in lung cancer. Study overall: Donation came from around 72 patients with untreated early-stage non-small cell lung cancer. Where available, sequencing covered follow-up PBMC samples, taken at a median of around two years after resection.

In germline, CDR1 is SEHNR, CDR2 FQNEAQ (reference sequence). The CDR3 is 16 amino acids. The V segment lost 3 bases and the J segment 9 bases; nucleotides outside the gene matches: 11. Specified time point: blood at routine non-recurrence follow-up after resection. Study-wide points: Blood contained ubiquitous expanded tumor TCRs more at resection than at follow-up.

This sequence was found in a female donor with early-stage non-small cell lung cancer. The chain has TRBV7-9 and TRBJ2-1; TRBD1 matches at 10 bases. The input for sequencing was PBMCs, taken at follow-up. CDR3 amino acids: CASSLSGTGVDGEQFF. For the CDR3, the DNA is TGTGCCAGCAGCTTGTCCGGGACAGGGGTAGACGGTGAGCAGTTCTTC.